This is a list of T cell receptor beta chains from one sample in a study of blood T cell repertoires in COVID-19. Libraries were prepared by immunoSEQ multiplex PCR; TCRdb keeps only in-frame clonotypes and omits some of them. The sample contains about 210,000 clones, approximately 86% of which appear only once. The sequencing sample was made of peripheral blood. Source of these receptors: a man younger than 35 with active or convalescent COVID-19. Each CDR3 is given with its conserved first and last residue. Fields, in order: CDR3 DNA, CDR3 protein, J gene, V gene, clone size, D gene. A D gene is named only where the DNA matches it firmly. A clone size is listed for some rows: how often the clone was seen (once, few, many), or a class if it is expanded.

DNA: TGTGCCAGCAGTTTATCCTCTAGCGGGATGGCCACCGGGGAGCTGTTTTTT; CDR3: CASSLSSSGMATGELFF; J: TRBJ2-2; V: TRBV27; size: -; D: TRBD2
DNA: TGTGCCAGCAGCACCGGGACTAGCGGGATGAGGGCAGAGACCCAGTACTTC; CDR3: CASSTGTSGMRAETQYF; J: TRBJ2-5; V: TRBV4-2; size: once; D: TRBD2
DNA: TGTGCCAGCAGCCCCCCGACAGTGTCGAACACCGGGGAGCTGTTTTTT; CDR3: CASSPPTVSNTGELFF; J: TRBJ2-2; V: TRBV11-2; size: -; D: -
DNA: TGTGCCAGCAGCTTATTACCAGCGTCCTTCAGCACAGATACGCAGTATTTT; CDR3: CASSLLPASFSTDTQYF; J: TRBJ2-3; V: TRBV5-5; size: few; D: -
DNA: TGTGCCTGGAGTGGACTAGCGGGAGGATCGAACACCGGGGAGCTGTTTTTT; CDR3: CAWSGLAGGSNTGELFF; J: TRBJ2-2; V: TRBV30; size: -; D: TRBD2
DNA: TGTGCCAGCAGGTACAGGACGTCGCTTAGCTATGGCTACACCTTC; CDR3: CASRYRTSLSYGYTF; J: TRBJ1-2; V: TRBV28; size: -; D: -
DNA: TGTGCCAGCAGTTACTCGAGTTCGAACGAGCAGTACTTC; CDR3: CASSYSSSNEQYF; J: TRBJ2-7; V: TRBV6-2/TRBV6-3; size: once; D: -
DNA: TGTGCCAGCAGCATCTCAACAGGGTTAAATTCACCCCTCCACTTT; CDR3: CASSISTGLNSPLHF; J: TRBJ1-6; V: TRBV7-6; size: -; D: -
DNA: TGTGCCAGCAGTTCCGGACAGGGAAGTGGCTACACCTTC; CDR3: CASSSGQGSGYTF; J: TRBJ1-2; V: TRBV28; size: -; D: TRBD1
DNA: TGTGCCAGCAGCTTCAGGCACACCGGGGAGCTGTTTTTT; CDR3: CASSFRHTGELFF; J: TRBJ2-2; V: TRBV5-5; size: -; D: -
DNA: TGTGCCTGGAGTGTCCGGGGTACCATGGGTCAGCCCCAGCATTTT; CDR3: CAWSVRGTMGQPQHF; J: TRBJ1-5; V: TRBV30; size: -; D: -
DNA: TGTGCCAGCAGATACGATGGGAGGGGCAGCTCCTACGAGCAGTACTTC; CDR3: CASRYDGRGSSYEQYF; J: TRBJ2-7; V: TRBV27; size: -; D: TRBD2
DNA: TGTGCCAGCAGCCCCGCGGCTGTGACGGCCTATGGCTACACCTTC; CDR3: CASSPAAVTAYGYTF; J: TRBJ1-2; V: TRBV3-1/TRBV3-2; size: once; D: -
DNA: TGTGCCAGCAGTTACTGGACAGGGGGTTCCTACGAGCAGTACTTC; CDR3: CASSYWTGGSYEQYF; J: TRBJ2-7; V: TRBV6-5; size: -; D: TRBD1
DNA: TGCAGTGCTAGATACGGGGATCAGCAGTACTTC; CDR3: CSARYGDQQYF; J: TRBJ2-7; V: TRBV20-1; size: -; D: -
DNA: TGTGCCAGCAGCGTAGGCACCCGGACAGGGGCTGACTCCTACGAGCAGTACTTC; CDR3: CASSVGTRTGADSYEQYF; J: TRBJ2-7; V: TRBV9; size: -; D: TRBD1
DNA: TGCGCCAGCGGGGCCACCACAGATACGCAGTATTTT; CDR3: CASGATTDTQYF; J: TRBJ2-3; V: TRBV5-1; size: -; D: -
DNA: TGTGCCAGCAGCCATCTCGTTACAGGGGCTGGGAATGAGCAGTTCTTC; CDR3: CASSHLVTGAGNEQFF; J: TRBJ2-1; V: TRBV3-1/TRBV3-2; size: -; D: TRBD1
DNA: TGTGCCAGCAGCTCCGGACTACCGAACACCGGGGAGCTGTTTTTT; CDR3: CASSSGLPNTGELFF; J: TRBJ2-2; V: TRBV7-2; size: -; D: -
DNA: TGTGCCAGCAGTTTAACAGGGTACGAGCAGTACTTC; CDR3: CASSLTGYEQYF; J: TRBJ2-7; V: TRBV27; size: -; D: -
DNA: TGCGCCAGCAGCTTGAAGCGGGAAGGTGGCTACACCTTC; CDR3: CASSLKREGGYTF; J: TRBJ1-2; V: TRBV5-1; size: -; D: -
DNA: TGTGCCAGCAGTTACCAAGGACTAGCGGGAGTCCCTCAGACGCAGTATTTT; CDR3: CASSYQGLAGVPQTQYF; J: TRBJ2-3; V: TRBV6-2/TRBV6-3; size: once; D: TRBD2
DNA: TGTGCCAGCAGTATCCGGGACAGGGGAAACACCGGGGAGCTGTTTTTT; CDR3: CASSIRDRGNTGELFF; J: TRBJ2-2; V: TRBV27; size: -; D: TRBD1
DNA: TGTGCCAGCAGGACTGCGGCAGGGGAATACGGAAACACCATATATTTT; CDR3: CASRTAAGEYGNTIYF; J: TRBJ1-3; V: TRBV28; size: few; D: -
DNA: TGTGCCAGCAGCTTGGGACAGGGAGAATGGGGCAATCAGCCCCAGCATTTT; CDR3: CASSLGQGEWGNQPQHF; J: TRBJ1-5; V: TRBV7-9; size: -; D: TRBD1
DNA: TGCGCCAGCAGTGACCCGGGACAGGGGCTCACTGAAGCTTTCTTT; CDR3: CASSDPGQGLTEAFF; J: TRBJ1-1; V: TRBV10-1; size: many; D: TRBD1
DNA: TGTGCCAGCAGCCCGGTTACCCTTACCTACGAGCAGTACTTC; CDR3: CASSPVTLTYEQYF; J: TRBJ2-7; V: TRBV5-4; size: -; D: -
DNA: TGCAGTGCTAGTAATCCGACAGGAGGAAACACTGAAGCTTTCTTT; CDR3: CSASNPTGGNTEAFF; J: TRBJ1-1; V: TRBV20-1; size: -; D: -
DNA: TGTGCCAGCAGCTATCCGGGACAGGAAGAAAAACTGTTTTTT; CDR3: CASSYPGQEEKLFF; J: TRBJ1-4; V: TRBV7-2; size: once; D: TRBD1
DNA: TGTGCCCAAGCCTTAGCCCTCGGCTACACCTTC; CDR3: CAQALALGYTF; J: TRBJ1-2; V: TRBV2; size: -; D: -
DNA: TGTGCCAGCAGCTTAAATACCGCCTCGGGGTCAGATACGCAGTATTTT; CDR3: CASSLNTASGSDTQYF; J: TRBJ2-3; V: TRBV7-3; size: -; D: -
DNA: TGTGCCAGCAGCCCCCTAGGTTCGGGAGCAGATACGCAGTATTTT; CDR3: CASSPLGSGADTQYF; J: TRBJ2-3; V: TRBV7-3; size: -; D: -
DNA: TGTGCCAGCAGCACCCGGCTGCGGGGGGACTATGGCTACACCTTC; CDR3: CASSTRLRGDYGYTF; J: TRBJ1-2; V: TRBV7-8; size: -; D: -
DNA: TGTGCCAGCAGCCCAGCGGGAGGCCTAAGCACAGATACGCAGTATTTT; CDR3: CASSPAGGLSTDTQYF; J: TRBJ2-3; V: TRBV3-1/TRBV3-2; size: -; D: TRBD2
DNA: TGTGCTAGTGGTTTTAAGCCGGAGGCTGAAGCTTTCTTT; CDR3: CASGFKPEAEAFF; J: TRBJ1-1; V: TRBV12-5; size: -; D: -
DNA: TGTGCCAGCACCGGACAGGGGAACCATTACCAAGAGACCCAGTACTTC; CDR3: CASTGQGNHYQETQYF; J: TRBJ2-5; V: TRBV7-2; size: few; D: TRBD1
DNA: TGTGCCAGTAGTATCTTAATCAATCAGCCCCAGCATTTT; CDR3: CASSILINQPQHF; J: TRBJ1-5; V: TRBV19; size: -; D: -
DNA: TGCGCCAGCAGCTTGGCCTGGTTGGCGGCCTCCTACAATGAGCAGTTCTTC; CDR3: CASSLAWLAASYNEQFF; J: TRBJ2-1; V: TRBV5-1; size: -; D: -
DNA: TGTGCCAGCAGCCTACTAGCGGGACTATACAATGAGCAGTTCTTC; CDR3: CASSLLAGLYNEQFF; J: TRBJ2-1; V: TRBV14; size: -; D: TRBD2
DNA: TGTGCCAGCAGTTCCTGGGACAGGTTTAACACTGAAGCTTTCTTT; CDR3: CASSSWDRFNTEAFF; J: TRBJ1-1; V: TRBV6-2/TRBV6-3; size: -; D: TRBD1
DNA: TGTGCCAGCAGCCGTGGAACCGGGACAGGGGCAAACACCATATATTTT; CDR3: CASSRGTGTGANTIYF; J: TRBJ1-3; V: TRBV14; size: -; D: TRBD1
DNA: TGTGCCTGGTCTAGAATAGCCAAAAACATTCAGTACTTC; CDR3: CAWSRIAKNIQYF; J: TRBJ2-4; V: TRBV30; size: -; D: -
DNA: TGTGCCAGCAGGAGAGTGGACAGGGGCCAGCCCCAGCATTTT; CDR3: CASRRVDRGQPQHF; J: TRBJ1-5; V: TRBV27; size: -; D: TRBD1
DNA: TGTGCCAGCAGCCTTGCCGGGATCTCCTACAATGAGCAGTTCTTC; CDR3: CASSLAGISYNEQFF; J: TRBJ2-1; V: TRBV11-3; size: -; D: -
DNA: TGTGCCTGGGGCCGAGGGACATCCTTAGCCAAAAACATTCAGTACTTC; CDR3: CAWGRGTSLAKNIQYF; J: TRBJ2-4; V: TRBV30; size: -; D: -
DNA: TGTGCCAGTAGTATAGGACAGGGGCGGGCGAACACCGGGGAGCTGTTTTTT; CDR3: CASSIGQGRANTGELFF; J: TRBJ2-2; V: TRBV19; size: -; D: TRBD1